This note documents a single TCR beta chain sequence. The target of this receptor is not known. Within one base of it there is no much larger clone, and no base qualities were kept. TCR CDR3 regions were amplified from genomic DNA by multiplex PCR using the deep immunoSEQ assay. Extracted genomic DNA from each cell subset was distributed evenly across all wells of several immunoSEQ 96-well plates, and each plate was treated as a replicate. For sorted subsets, each replicate PCR was loaded with 200 ng genomic DNA, equivalent to about 30,000 T cell genomes. Purified libraries were measured with a Qubit 3.0 fluorometer, size-checked on a Bioanalyzer 2100, and measured again with the KAPA Library Quantification kit. Every immunoSEQ 96-well plate was sequenced on a dedicated single-read 150-cycle Illumina NextSeq 550 flow cell. In the paper's pipeline: Because only junctional sequences without quality scores were contained in the immunoSEQ output, filtering matching that applied to full-length reads could not be performed. To assign V/J genes and CDR3, sequences were annotated against IMGT germline references using PyIR, a Python wrapper for IgBLAST v1.9. Any read was removed if the V/J assignment was weak (E-value above 1e-6), the CDR3 was missing, or the read contained stop codons, out-of-frame junctions, or ambiguous translated residues. V3J clonotypes were defined by identical inferred V gene, J gene, and CDR3 amino acid sequence. Percentage overlap between repertoires was calculated by dividing the number of shared unique clonotypes by the size of the smaller repertoire. RTK rarefaction, the Chao1 estimator, and Recon v2.1 estimates of unobserved clonotypes were used to assess repertoire richness. For all TCRbeta clonotypes obtained by the gDNA method from a few donors, generation probabilities were computed with OLGA. In TCRdb, the immuneACCESS table is reduced to in-frame sequences with V and J assigned. These tables do not hold every clone; where another copy was compared, an unresolved V gene accounts for under half, and the others remain unexplained. Clonal size and the V and J genes are those of that table, whereas D and trimming came from the DNA. In all, the sample holds 2 million to 2.5 million clones, and 90% to 97% of those were seen once. The ten largest clonotypes hold over 0.1% of the sample.

The data stem from a study of shared clonotypes between healthy human individuals (TCRdb year 2020). Describing the broader study: Three men and two women, aged 18 to 49 years, made up the cohort. For each donor, three plates each were used for CD4 naive and CD4 memory, two plates were used for CD8 naive, and one plate was used for CD8 memory. To estimate repertoire size and how much clonotype sharing occurs between individuals, the study deeply sequenced the blood TCR repertoires of about five healthy adults. To increase sequencing depth and limit assay-specific biases, TCR repertoire library preparation and sequencing were carried out by different laboratories using diverse techniques. Leukapheresis yielded between about 0.8 and 8.9 billion PBMCs per donor.

The CDR3 measures 16 amino acids from cysteine to phenylalanine. The retained sequence is limited to the CDR3, 48 bases, with the frame set at the first base. Sequences SGHDN (CDR1) and FVKESK (CDR2) are obtained from the germline V gene. V is clipped by 2 bases and J by 0 bases, and the sequence between their germline boundaries is 12 bases long. The paper's findings and limits, for the study overall: Sampling was limited to blood, and TCR repertoires in tissue likely differ from TCR repertoires in blood. Approximately 5% of naive CD4, around 4% of naive CD8, about 2.5% of memory CD4, and around 0.4% of memory CD8 clonotypes were shared across several donors. Rarefaction of sorted-subset datasets indicated incomplete sequencing despite the large sequencing depth. The genetic and exposure-history diversity represented was limited by the small number of donors. Compared with non-shared clonotypes, clonotypes shared by all four sorted-subset donors had higher generation probabilities. Naive subsets generally had larger estimated clonotype richness than memory subsets did. Based on pairwise subsampling, the degree of clonotype sharing among donors was expected to be affected by sequencing depth.

Healthy HIV-negative adults with no recently reported acute infections or vaccinations were included as donors. Every donor was a Caucasian adult living in Nashville, Tennessee, USA. CD4+ T cells were enriched through magnetic negative selection, after which naive cells were positively selected on CD45RA and the remaining negative fraction served as the memory subset. Blood was obtained by leukapheresis, after which PBMCs were separated by Ficoll-Histopaque density gradient centrifugation and cryopreserved in liquid nitrogen vapor phase. Purity and quantity of every magnetically sorted T cell population were checked by analytical flow cytometry. Each sorted fraction had its genomic DNA isolated and then quantified by UV absorbance on a Nanodrop 2000c.

Here the chain combines TRBV14 and TRBJ2-3, with the D gene too uncertain to name. The TCR sequence derives from a man younger than 35 in good health. The sample was naive CD4+ T cells sorted from blood. The meaning of the sample's cell subset or site label: CD45RA+ positively selected. The CDR3 region: CASSQSGPASTDTQYF. In nucleotide form, the sequence is TGTGCCAGCAGCCAATCGGGCCCAGCTAGCACAGATACGCAGTATTTT.